Sequencing of this T cell receptor (beta chain) was carried out in a study of shared clonotypes between healthy human individuals. Findings of the study overall: Clonotypes shared by all four donors outscored non-shared clonotypes in generation probability. Sorted-subset samples were not fully sequenced, rarefaction indicated.

This CDR3 has 14 residues. Germline V lookup: CDR1 SGHVS, CDR2 FNYEAQ. The V and J ends lost 5 bases and 1 base respectively, with 12 bases between them. Here immunoSEQ multiplex PCR was the method, and the copy in TCRdb shows in-frame clones only, minus some. Of roughly 650,000 clones in the sample, roughly 97% were seen once. This clone was detected only once. Its antigen is still unknown. Sequenced material: naive CD4+ T cells sorted from blood. Subset denoted: CD45RA+ positively selected. This sequence joins TRBV7-6 and TRBJ2-7; possible D gene TRBD1, 5 bases. The clonotype originates from a woman under 40 in good health. The CDR3 loop is CASSKTDISYEQYF. The CDR3 bases are TGTGCCAGCAGCAAGACGGACATTTCCTACGAGCAGTACTTC.